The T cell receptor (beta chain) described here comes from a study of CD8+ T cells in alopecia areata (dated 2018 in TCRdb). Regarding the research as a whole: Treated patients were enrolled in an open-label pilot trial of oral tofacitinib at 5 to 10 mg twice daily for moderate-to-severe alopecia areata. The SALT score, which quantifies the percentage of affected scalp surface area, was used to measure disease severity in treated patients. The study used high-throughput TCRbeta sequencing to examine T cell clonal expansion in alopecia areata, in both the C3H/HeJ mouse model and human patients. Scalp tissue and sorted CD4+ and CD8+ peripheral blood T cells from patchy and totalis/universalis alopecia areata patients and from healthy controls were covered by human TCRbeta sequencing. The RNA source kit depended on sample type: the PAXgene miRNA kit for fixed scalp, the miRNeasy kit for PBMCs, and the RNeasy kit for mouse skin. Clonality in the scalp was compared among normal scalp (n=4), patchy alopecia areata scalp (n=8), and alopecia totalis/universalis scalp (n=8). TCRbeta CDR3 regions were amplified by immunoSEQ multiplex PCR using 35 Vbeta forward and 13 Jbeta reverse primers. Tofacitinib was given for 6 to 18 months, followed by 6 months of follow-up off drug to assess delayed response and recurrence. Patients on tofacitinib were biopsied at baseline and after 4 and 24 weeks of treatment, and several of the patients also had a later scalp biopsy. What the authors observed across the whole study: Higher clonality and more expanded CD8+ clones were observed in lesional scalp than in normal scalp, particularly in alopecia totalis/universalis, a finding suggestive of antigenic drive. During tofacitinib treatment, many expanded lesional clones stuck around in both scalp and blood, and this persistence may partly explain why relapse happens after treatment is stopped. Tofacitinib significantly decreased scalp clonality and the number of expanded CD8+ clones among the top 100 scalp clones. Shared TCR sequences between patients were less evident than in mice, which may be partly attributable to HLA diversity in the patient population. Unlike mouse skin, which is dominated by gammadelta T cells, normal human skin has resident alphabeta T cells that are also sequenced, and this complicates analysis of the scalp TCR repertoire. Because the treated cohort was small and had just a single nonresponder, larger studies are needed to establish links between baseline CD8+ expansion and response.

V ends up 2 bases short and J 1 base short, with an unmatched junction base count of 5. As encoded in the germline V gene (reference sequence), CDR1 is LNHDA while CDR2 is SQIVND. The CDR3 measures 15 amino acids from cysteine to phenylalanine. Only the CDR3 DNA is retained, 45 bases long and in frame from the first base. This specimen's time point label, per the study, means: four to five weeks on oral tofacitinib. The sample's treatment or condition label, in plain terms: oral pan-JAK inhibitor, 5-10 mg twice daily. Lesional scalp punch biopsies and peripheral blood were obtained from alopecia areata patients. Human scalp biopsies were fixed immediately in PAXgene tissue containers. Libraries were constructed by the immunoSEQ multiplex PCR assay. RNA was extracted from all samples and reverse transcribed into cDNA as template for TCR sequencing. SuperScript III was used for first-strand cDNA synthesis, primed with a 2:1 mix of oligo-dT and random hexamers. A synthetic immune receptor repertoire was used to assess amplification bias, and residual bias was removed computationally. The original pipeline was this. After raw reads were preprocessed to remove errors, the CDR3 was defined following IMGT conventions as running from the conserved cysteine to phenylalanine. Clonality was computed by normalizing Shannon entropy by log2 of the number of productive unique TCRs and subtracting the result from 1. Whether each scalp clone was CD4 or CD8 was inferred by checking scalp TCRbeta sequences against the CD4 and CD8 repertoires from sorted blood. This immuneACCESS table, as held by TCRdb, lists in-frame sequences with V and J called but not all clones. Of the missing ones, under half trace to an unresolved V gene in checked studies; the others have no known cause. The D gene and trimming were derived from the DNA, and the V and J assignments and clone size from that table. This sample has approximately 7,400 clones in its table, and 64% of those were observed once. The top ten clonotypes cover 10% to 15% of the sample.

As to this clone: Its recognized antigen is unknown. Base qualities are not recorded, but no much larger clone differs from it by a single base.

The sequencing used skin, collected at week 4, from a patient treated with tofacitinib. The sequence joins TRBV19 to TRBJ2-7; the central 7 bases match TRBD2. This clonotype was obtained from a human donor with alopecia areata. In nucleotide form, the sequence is TGTGCCAGTAGTATAATAGCGGGCGGGTCCTACGAGCAGTACTTC. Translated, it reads CASSIIAGGSYEQYF.